The present T cell receptor beta chain was sequenced within a study of blood T cell repertoires in COVID-19. At the level of the study: Sites across the United States, Italy and Spain contributed samples from acute and convalescent COVID-19. PBMCs, B-cell-depleted T cells, or T cells were the source of the cDNA or gDNA that made up the material.

Per germline, CDR1 MNHNS and CDR2 SASEGT. The CDR3 is 14 amino acids. V lost 0 bases, J lost 7 bases, and 12 bases lay in between. Original data processing: Using reference gene primer amplification, nucleated cell counts were estimated. Produced via immunoSEQ multiplex PCR; TCRdb's table is partial and in-frame only. The D gene and trimming were derived from the DNA, and the V and J assignments and clone size from that table. Of about 190,000 clones listed, 80% to 90% are singletons. The sample comprised peripheral blood. The rearrangement uses TRBV6-1 and TRBJ1-2, with TRBD1 as a possible D gene (6 bases). This TCR was recovered from a man aged 25 to 40 with acute or convalescent COVID-19. CDR3 in amino acids: CASSEARWGLGYTF. The CDR3 DNA follows: TGTGCCAGCAGTGAAGCGCGATGGGGGCTTGGCTACACCTTC.